These 27 T cell receptor beta chains were all obtained from the same sample, sequenced in a study of neurological immune-mediated disorders (dated by TCRdb to between 2018 and 2021). Libraries were built with 5' RACE. Instrument used: Illumina HiSeq 2500. Clones were called with MiXCR by TCRdb after fastp trimmed the public reads at Q25, and only in-frame beta chains were retained. Rows are combined by CDR3 protein, so each entry shows the most common genes and DNA. The sample table shows about 50,000 distinct CDR3 sequences, and roughly 17% are seen once. The leading ten clones occupy roughly 4% of the sample. Input material: PBMCs. These receptors were collected from a man in his fifties or sixties in good health.

This clonotype was seen ten or more times. The chain combines TRBV12-3 or TRBV12-4 with TRBJ2-1, with D unclear. V was cut by 2 bases and J by 7 bases, with 12 bases left in between. This CDR3 is 14 amino acids long. For the CDR3, the DNA is TGTGCCAGCAGTTTAATAGGGCTCAGGAATGAGCAGTTCTTC. This translates into CASSLIGLRNEQFF.

This clonotype was counted at least ten times. This chain joins TRBV18 and TRBJ2-5; no clear D gene. Between the trimmed V and J ends, which lost 0 bases and 2 bases, there was a span of 4 bases. Per the germline V gene, CDR1 is KGHSH and CDR2 is LQKENI. The CDR3 covers 13 residues. The CDR3 protein is CASSPPVQETQYF. The CDR3 coding sequence is TGTGCCAGCTCACCACCGGTACAAGAGACCCAGTACTTC.

This clonotype was counted at least ten times. The chain has TRBV5-1 and TRBJ1-1; the match to TRBD1 covers 10 bases. Germline V gene data show CDR1 as SGHRS and CDR2 as YFSETQ. The CDR3 runs to 17 residues. After removal of 2 bases from V and 1 base from J, the junction contained 8 bases not matched to a gene. The DNA of the CDR3 is TGCGCCAGCAGCTTTCAGACAGGGGGCGCGGCGAACACTGAAGCTTTCTTT. Translated, it gives CASSFQTGGAANTEAFF.

This clonotype occurred many times. The CDR3 nucleotides are TGTGCCACCAGCAGAGAGGACAGGGGGCGGTACGAGCAGTACTTC. It is translated as CATSREDRGRYEQYF. V gene TRBV15 combines with J gene TRBJ2-7; 11 positions agree with TRBD1. CDR1 is LNHNV and CDR2 is YYDKDF in the germline V gene (reference sequence). The ends lost 0 bases at V and 4 bases at J; junction bases unmatched: 2. This CDR3 region has 15 residues.

This clonotype was picked up many times. The chain combines TRBV9 with TRBJ1-3, with TRBD1 as a possible D gene (5 bases). V lost 0 bases, J lost 2 bases, and 12 bases lay in between. The CDR3 totals 16 residues. Germline values: CDR1 SGDLS, CDR2 YYNGEE. The CDR3 DNA follows: TGTGCCAGCAGCGTAGCGGTGGCAGGGACTGGAAACACCATATATTTT. It codes for CASSVAVAGTGNTIYF.

Ten or more counts support this clonotype. CDR3 DNA sequence: TGTGCCAGCAGTTCTAGGACAGGGGGCTGGGGCAGCTACGAGCAGTACTTC. Its translation is CASSSRTGGWGSYEQYF. V gene TRBV12-3 or TRBV12-4 combines with J gene TRBJ2-7, with 11 bases aligning to TRBD1. V shed 4 bases and J 3 bases; nucleotides not matched to a gene: 11. The CDR3 has 17 residues.

This clonotype was counted only a few times. The CDR3 loop is CASSSPGATNEKLFF. Here the CDR3 DNA reads TGCGCCAGCAGCTCCCCAGGCGCAACTAATGAAAAACTGTTTTTT. The rearrangement uses TRBV5-1 and TRBJ1-4; unclear D gene. Trimming shortened V by 3 bases and J by 0 bases, and 9 bases separated the two germline ends. The CDR3 length is 15 residues. Germline V gene lookup returns CDR1 SGHRS and CDR2 YFSETQ.

The sample holds many counts of this clonotype. V gene TRBV20-1 combines with J gene TRBJ1-5; the match to TRBD1 covers 11 bases. Per germline, CDR1 DFQATT and CDR2 SNEGSKA (reference sequence). The CDR3 runs to 17 residues. Trimming at V came to 0 bases and at J to 6 bases, leaving 10 bases not matched to a gene. The CDR3 DNA reads as TGCAGTGCTAGAGATTATAGGACAGGGGGCGAAGTTCAGCCCCAGCATTTT. It encodes CSARDYRTGGEVQPQHF.

This clonotype was seen at least ten times. The CDR3 is CSVAGATEAFF. CDR3 DNA sequence: TGCAGCGTTGCTGGTGCCACTGAAGCTTTCTTT. The chain is built from TRBV29-1 and TRBJ1-1; no clear D gene. V lost 4 bases to trimming and J lost 4 bases, with 7 bases between them. Germline V gene sequence: CDR1 SQVTM, CDR2 ANQGSEA. CDR3 length: 11 residues.

Comments on this clonotype: A much larger clone lies a single base off, so this may be a read error. This chain joins TRBV10-3 and TRBJ2-7; no firm D call. The CDR3 is 13 residues long. The V and J ends lost 0 bases and 4 bases respectively, with 7 bases between them. Germline CDR1 ENHRY, CDR2 SYGVKD. In DNA form, the CDR3 reads TGTGCCATCAGTGAGTCGGCGTCATACGAGCAGTACTTC. Residues: CAISESASYEQYF.

The chain is built from TRBV6-6 and TRBJ2-7; 10 bases are shared with TRBD2. J was trimmed by 0 bases and V by 2 bases; bases with no gene match: 7. The germline V gene encodes CDR1 MNHNY and CDR2 SVGAGI (reference sequence). The CDR3 is 17 amino acids. CDR3 protein: CASSYVGTSGDSYEQYF. DNA of the CDR3: TGTGCCAGCAGTTACGTCGGAACTAGCGGGGACTCCTACGAGCAGTACTTC.

Ten or more counts support this clonotype. V is TRBV29-1 and J is TRBJ2-2; D is ambiguous. This CDR3 region has 11 residues. V lost 3 bases and J 5 bases, leaving 4 bases between the germline ends. Germline assignment: CDR1 SQVTM and CDR2 ANQGSEA. For the CDR3, the DNA is TGCAGCGTTGAGGTGACCGGGGAGCTGTTTTTT. Translating gives CSVEVTGELFF.

This clonotype was seen ten or more times. V usage is TRBV29-1 and J usage is TRBJ1-1; 7 nucleotides agree with TRBD1. There are 14 residues in the CDR3. Per the germline V gene, CDR1 is SQVTM and CDR2 is ANQGSEA. Trimming removed 7 bases from V and 3 bases from J; junction bases left unmatched: 11. This CDR3 reads CSGAEGAGDTEAFF. For the CDR3, the DNA is TGCAGCGGGGCCGAGGGGGCGGGGGACACTGAAGCTTTCTTT.

Many counts were recorded for this clonotype. This rearrangement joins TRBV9 to TRBJ2-6; D is uncertain. CDR1 and CDR2 (germline): SGDLS, YYNGEE. There are 16 residues in the CDR3. V lost 3 bases, J lost 2 bases, and 12 bases lay in between. The DNA for the CDR3 is TGTGCCAGCAGCGAAACACTTAACGCTGGGGCCAACGTCCTGACTTTC. It encodes CASSETLNAGANVLTF.

This clonotype was recorded at least ten times. J is TRBJ1-4 and V is TRBV5-1, with TRBD1 as a possible D gene (6 bases). Germline CDR1 SGHRS, CDR2 YFSETQ. This CDR3 spans 15 amino acids. Trimming removed 4 bases from V and 5 bases from J, with 15 bases in between. In DNA, the CDR3 is TGCGCCAGCAGCCTCGAAGACAGGCAGAATGAAAAACTGTTTTTT. It yields the protein CASSLEDRQNEKLFF.

This clonotype was found many times. The CDR3, as DNA: TGTGCCAGCAGTTTAGGGACAGGGGGCACATCACCCCTCCACTTT. Protein: CASSLGTGGTSPLHF. The chain combines TRBV12-3 or TRBV12-4 with TRBJ1-6, with TRBD1 identical over 11 bases. This CDR3 has 15 amino acids. The V segment lost 1 base and the J segment 10 bases; nucleotides outside the gene matches: 3.

Ten or more counts support this clonotype. The chain couples TRBV28 to TRBJ2-7; D gene ambiguous. The CDR3 is made up of 12 amino acids. Germline CDR1 is MDHEN and CDR2 is SYDVKM. The ends were cut back, 3 bases at V and 3 bases at J, with 6 bases in the middle. The DNA of the CDR3 is TGTGCCAGCAGTTTTATTAACTACGAGCAGTACTTC. As protein: CASSFINYEQYF.

This clonotype was seen ten or more times. This sequence joins TRBV12-3 or TRBV12-4 and TRBJ1-4; D not resolved. The CDR3 has 15 residues. The V end lost 6 bases, the J end lost 8 bases, and 19 bases lay between the germline ends. The CDR3 is CASRDLDYGGEKLFF. DNA of the CDR3: TGTGCCAGCAGGGATTTGGACTATGGAGGAGAAAAACTGTTTTTT.

The V and J genes are TRBV7-2 and TRBJ2-7; 8 positions agree with TRBD1. The junction had 9 bases not matched to a gene; V was cut back by 5 bases and J by 0 bases. Germline loops: CDR1 SGHTA, CDR2 FQGNSA. The CDR3 loop spans 16 amino acids. The CDR3 region is CASSMWAGGISYEQYF. CDR3 coding DNA: TGTGCCAGCAGCATGTGGGCAGGGGGCATCTCCTACGAGCAGTACTTC.

This clonotype appeared many times. The chain links TRBV12-3 or TRBV12-4 to TRBJ2-7, with 12 bases that match TRBD2. This CDR3 has 15 residues. Trimming at V came to 7 bases and at J to 1 base, leaving 5 bases not matched to a gene. The CDR3 region has the DNA TGTGCCAGCAAACTAGCGGGAGGTTTATCCTACGAGCAGTACTTC. It encodes CASKLAGGLSYEQYF.

This clonotype occurred many times. The chain recombines TRBV7-3 with TRBJ2-3; tentative D call: TRBD1 (6 bases). CDR1 and CDR2 (germline): SGHTA, FQGTGA. This CDR3 comprises 15 residues. The V and J ends lost 3 bases and 0 bases respectively, with 10 bases between them. The CDR3 DNA follows: TGTGCCAGCAGCTTGACAGGCGGGAGCACAGATACGCAGTATTTT. It encodes CASSLTGGSTDTQYF. Drawing the rest from reference TRBV7-3 and TRBJ2-3, the complete variable domain is GAGVSQTPSNKVTEKGKYVELRCDPISGHTALYWYRQSLGQGPEFLIYFQGTGAADDSGLPNDRFFAVRPEGSVSTLKIQRTERGDSAVYLCASSLTGGSTDTQYFGPGTRLTVL.

Ten or more counts support this clonotype. The chain carries TRBV5-5 and TRBJ1-5, with TRBD1 as a possible D gene (5 bases). V lost 1 base to trimming and J lost 0 bases, with 11 bases between them. The V gene's germline CDR1 is SGHKS and CDR2 YYEKEE (reference sequence). There are 16 residues in the CDR3. The CDR3 region has the DNA TGTGCCAGCAGCTTGTCCTCGGGGGATAGCAATCAGCCCCAGCATTTT. Translation gives CASSLSSGDSNQPQHF.

The chain couples TRBV5-5 to TRBJ1-5, with 8 bases identical to TRBD1. The CDR3 runs to 14 residues. V lost 1 base, J lost 7 bases, and 4 bases stayed unmatched. CDR1 SGHKS and CDR2 YYEKEE come from the germline V gene (reference sequence). CDR3 in amino acids: CASSLPGGHQPQHF. The CDR3 DNA reads as TGTGCCAGCAGCTTGCCAGGGGGCCACCAGCCCCAGCATTTT.

Many counts were recorded for this clonotype. CDR3 protein: CAINRERTYEQYF. In DNA form, the CDR3 reads TGTGCCATAAACAGGGAGAGGACCTACGAGCAGTACTTC. V is TRBV2 and J is TRBJ2-7; D perhaps matches TRBD1 (6 bases). V was shortened by 10 bases and J by 2 bases, with 15 bases between the two germline ends. Per germline, CDR1 SNHLY and CDR2 FYNNEI. CDR3 length: 13 residues.

J is TRBJ1-2 and V is TRBV20-1, with D perhaps TRBD1 (6 bases). There are 11 residues in the CDR3. The V gene's germline CDR1 is DFQATT and CDR2 SNEGSKA (reference sequence). CDR3 protein: CSRQDLRGYTF. The CDR3, as DNA: TGCAGCAGACAGGACCTGCGGGGCTACACCTTC.

This clonotype was counted a single time. V is TRBV3-1 and J is TRBJ1-1; 7 positions agree with TRBD1. The CDR3 has 16 amino acids. Looked up from germline, CDR1 is LGHDT and CDR2 is YNNKEL (reference sequence). Trimming cost V 1 base and J 0 bases; bases outside gene matches: 5. Here the CDR3 reads CASSQGTGQMNTEAFF. As DNA, the CDR3 is TGTGCCAGCAGCCAAGGTACGGGACAGATGAACACTGAAGCTTTCTTT.

This clonotype showed up many times. The chain recombines TRBV28 with TRBJ2-5, with D hard to call. Germline CDR1 MDHEN, CDR2 SYDVKM. The CDR3 runs 12 residues. Trimming took 4 bases from V and 4 from J, leaving 7 bases between them. CDR3 bases: TGTGCCAGCAGTTCCCGAAGAGAGACCCAGTACTTC. Translating gives CASSSRRETQYF.